This TCR beta chain originates from a study of T-cell memory formation after mild COVID-19. Study-level background: Clusters of TCRs were largely donor specific.

5'RACE primed from the constant segment yielded TCR alpha and TCR beta cDNA libraries bearing sample barcodes and UMIs. One entry per CDR3 protein results from TCRdb running MiXCR on the 5' RACE reads. Seen here are hundreds of thousands of distinct CDR3 sequences, 20% to 30% observed once, and the top ten hold around 14%. Germline values: CDR1 MGHRA, CDR2 YSYEKL. CDR3 size: 15 residues. The J segment lost 9 bases and the V segment lost 1 base, leaving 6 bases of the junction unmatched. The source material was PBMCs or a T cell subset sorted from them (not recorded which). The source of this sequence is an adult woman who had mild COVID-19 (a few samples of this study predate the infection). Cell type and time point are not known. The chain couples TRBV4-1 to TRBJ1-6, with TRBD1 matching over 7 bases. The CDR3, as DNA: TGCGCCAGCAGCCAAGGACAGGGCAGGAGTTCACCCCTCCACTTT. Translating it yields CASSQGQGRSSPLHF.